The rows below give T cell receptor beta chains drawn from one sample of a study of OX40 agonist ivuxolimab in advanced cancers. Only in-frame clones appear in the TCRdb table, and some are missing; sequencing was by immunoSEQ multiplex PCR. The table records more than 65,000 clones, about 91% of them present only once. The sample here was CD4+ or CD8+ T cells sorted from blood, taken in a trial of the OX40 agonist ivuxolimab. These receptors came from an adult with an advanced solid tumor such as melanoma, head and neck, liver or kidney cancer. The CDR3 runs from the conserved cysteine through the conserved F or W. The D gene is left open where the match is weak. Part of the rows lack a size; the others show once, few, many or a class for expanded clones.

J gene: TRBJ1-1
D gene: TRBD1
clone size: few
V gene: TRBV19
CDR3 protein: CASSMIRGEAFF
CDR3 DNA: TGTGCCAGTAGTATGATCAGGGGGGAAGCTTTCTTT

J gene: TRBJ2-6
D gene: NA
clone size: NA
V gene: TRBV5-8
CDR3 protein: CASSLVSGSGANVLTF
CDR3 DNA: TGTGCCAGCAGCTTGGTGTCCGGGTCTGGGGCCAACGTCCTGACTTTC

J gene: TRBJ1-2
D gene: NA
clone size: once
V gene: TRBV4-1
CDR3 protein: CASSQDLTERGYTF
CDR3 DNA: TGCGCCAGCAGCCAAGATCTGACAGAGAGGGGCTACACCTTC

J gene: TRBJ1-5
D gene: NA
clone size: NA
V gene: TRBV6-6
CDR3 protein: CASSYYRTENQPQHF
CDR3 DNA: TGTGCCAGCAGTTATTATCGGACGGAGAATCAGCCCCAGCATTTT

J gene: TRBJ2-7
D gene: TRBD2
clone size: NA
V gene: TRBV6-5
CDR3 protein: CASRSAGGPVEQYF
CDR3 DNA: TGTGCCAGCAGATCAGCGGGGGGCCCAGTCGAGCAGTACTTC

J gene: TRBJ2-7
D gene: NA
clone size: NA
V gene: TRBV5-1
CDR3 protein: CASSLADGGGDEQYF
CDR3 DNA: TGCGCCAGCAGCTTGGCGGACGGGGGAGGCGACGAGCAGTACTTC

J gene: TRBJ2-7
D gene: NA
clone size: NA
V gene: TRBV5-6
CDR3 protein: CASSLRQGYEQYF
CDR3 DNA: TGTGCCAGCAGCTTAAGGCAGGGCTACGAGCAGTACTTC

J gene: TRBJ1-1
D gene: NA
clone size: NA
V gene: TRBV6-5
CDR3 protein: CASSPDRVTFEAFF
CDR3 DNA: TGTGCCAGCAGTCCGGACCGGGTCACCTTTGAAGCTTTCTTT

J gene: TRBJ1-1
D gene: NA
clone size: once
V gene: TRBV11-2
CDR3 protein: CASSLEGVTEAFF
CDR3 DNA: TGTGCCAGCAGCTTAGAGGGAGTCACTGAAGCTTTCTTT

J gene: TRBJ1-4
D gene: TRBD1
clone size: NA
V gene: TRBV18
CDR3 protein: CASSPPGGAGEKLFF
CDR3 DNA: TGTGCCAGCTCACCACCAGGGGGCGCCGGTGAAAAACTGTTTTTT

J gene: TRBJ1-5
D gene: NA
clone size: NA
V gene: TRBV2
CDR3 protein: CASGGESNQPQHF
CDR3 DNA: TGTGCCAGCGGGGGAGAGAGCAATCAGCCCCAGCATTTT

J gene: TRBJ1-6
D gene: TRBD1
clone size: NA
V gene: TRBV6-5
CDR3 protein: CASSPSDRGGSPLHF
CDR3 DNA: TGTGCCAGCAGTCCTTCGGACAGGGGCGGTTCACCCCTCCACTTT

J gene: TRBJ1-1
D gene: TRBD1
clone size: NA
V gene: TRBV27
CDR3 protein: CASSPWTGENTEAFF
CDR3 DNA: TGTGCCAGCAGTCCTTGGACAGGGGAAAACACTGAAGCTTTCTTT

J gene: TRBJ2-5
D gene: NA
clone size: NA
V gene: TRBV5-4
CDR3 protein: CASSLAGSVQETQYF
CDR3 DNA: TGTGCCAGCAGCTTGGCCGGGAGCGTCCAAGAGACCCAGTACTTC

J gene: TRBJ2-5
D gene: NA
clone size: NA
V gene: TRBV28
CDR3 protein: CASGGLQETQYF
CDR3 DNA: TGTGCCAGCGGGGGGTTACAAGAGACCCAGTACTTC

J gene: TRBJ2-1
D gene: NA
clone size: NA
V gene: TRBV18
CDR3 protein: CASSPDQREYNEQFF
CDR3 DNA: TGTGCCAGCTCACCCGACCAGAGAGAATACAATGAGCAGTTCTTC

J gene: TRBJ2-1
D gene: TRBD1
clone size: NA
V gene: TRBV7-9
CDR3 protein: CASRGQGAGNEQFF
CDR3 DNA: TGTGCCAGCAGGGGACAGGGGGCGGGCAATGAGCAGTTCTTC